Shown below are 32 T cell receptor beta chains from a single sample sequenced in a study of blood T cell repertoires in COVID-19. TCRdb's copy holds only in-frame clones and misses some; the assay was immunoSEQ multiplex PCR. The sample lists a few hundred thousand clones, 70% to 90% occurring once. Sequencing was done on a sample of PBMCs or T cells enriched from blood (not recorded which). These receptors were collected from a man between 25 and 39 years old who had recovered from COVID-19.

V and J are TRBV28 and TRBJ1-5; D possibly corresponds to TRBD1 (6 bases). The V gene lost 6 bases and the J gene lost 6 bases, with 12 bases spanning the gap. CDR1 is MDHEN, CDR2 SYDVKM, per germline. This CDR3 comprises 13 residues. The CDR3 coding sequence is TGTGCCAGCAGAAAAACAGGGACTCAGCCCCAGCATTTT. This translates into CASRKTGTQPQHF.

The rearrangement joins TRBV3-1 (or the pseudogene TRBV3-2) to TRBJ1-1; D unresolved. In germline, CDR1 is LGHDT, CDR2 YNNKEL (reference sequence). This CDR3 region has 17 residues. The germline V and J ends were trimmed by 0 bases and 4 bases, with 18 bases remaining between them. The CDR3 spells CASSQEMGSQDRTEAFF. The CDR3 nucleotides read TGTGCCAGCAGCCAAGAAATGGGTTCTCAGGATCGCACTGAAGCTTTCTTT.

This sequence joins TRBV3-1 (or the pseudogene TRBV3-2) and TRBJ2-5; no definite D call. The CDR3 contains 16 residues. The germline V gene has CDR1 LGHDT and CDR2 YNNKEL (reference sequence). V lost 1 base and J 0 bases, leaving 12 bases between the germline ends. CDR3 in DNA: TGTGCCAGCAGCCAAGTTTGGGCACCCGACCAAGAGACCCAGTACTTC. Protein sequence: CASSQVWAPDQETQYF.

The chain recombines TRBV27 with TRBJ2-3, with 13 bases that match TRBD2. The length of the CDR3 is 17 residues. V trimming: 4 bases; J trimming: 6 bases; junction bases outside the gene matches: 10. The germline V gene encodes CDR1 MNHEY and CDR2 SMNVEV (reference sequence). DNA of the CDR3: TGTGCCAGCAGTTCACTAGCGGGGGGGCGGTTAGGTGATACGCAGTATTTT. Its protein product is CASSSLAGGRLGDTQYF.

The chain joins TRBV19 to TRBJ2-4; D is uncertain. V gave up 3 bases and J gave up 6 bases, with 15 bases separating them. The germline CDR1 and CDR2 sequences are LNHDA and SQIVND (reference sequence). The length of the CDR3 is 15 residues. The CDR3 loop reads CASSIYSPNRNIQYF. CDR3 DNA: TGTGCCAGTAGTATTTATAGCCCCAACCGAAACATTCAGTACTTC.

The CDR3 bases are TGTGCCTGGAGCCCTTCCCCGTACACTGAAGCTTTCTTT. This translates into CAWSPSPYTEAFF. The V and J genes are TRBV30 and TRBJ1-1; D is uncertain. V lost 3 bases and J lost 3, with 11 bases in between. The CDR3 has 13 residues. Germline CDR1 reads GTSNPN; CDR2 reads SVGIG (reference sequence).

The chain combines TRBV19 with TRBJ1-1, with a weak D call TRBD1 (5 bases). The germline CDR1 and CDR2 sequences are LNHDA and SQIVND (reference sequence). V was cut by 7 bases and J by 2 bases, with 11 bases left in between. This CDR3 has 13 amino acids. CDR3 sequence: CASMAQGNTEAFF. CDR3 DNA: TGTGCCAGTATGGCCCAGGGAAACACTGAAGCTTTCTTT.

CDR3: CASSQDGLAWQTQYF. The CDR3 nucleotides read TGTGCCAGCAGCCAAGATGGCCTAGCCTGGCAGACCCAGTACTTC. The V gene is TRBV3-1 (or the pseudogene TRBV3-2), the J gene TRBJ2-5; maybe TRBD2 (5 bases). This CDR3 spans 15 amino acids. Per germline, CDR1 LGHDT and CDR2 YNNKEL (reference sequence). V was clipped by 0 bases and J by 6 bases, with 14 bases between them.

The chain is built from TRBV9 and TRBJ2-3; 7 bases align to TRBD2. The CDR3 consists of 15 residues. The germline CDR1 and CDR2 sequences are SGDLS and YYNGEE. With 0 bases clipped from V and 6 bases from J, the junction kept 7 bases outside the gene matches. CDR3 amino acids: CASSVAVTSSDTQYF. Here the CDR3 DNA reads TGTGCCAGCAGCGTAGCCGTGACTAGCTCGGATACGCAGTATTTT.

J is TRBJ1-2 and V is TRBV7-9; a weak D match, TRBD1 (6 bases). The germline V gene encodes CDR1 SEHNR and CDR2 FQNEAQ (reference sequence). The V gene lost 0 bases and the J gene lost 4 bases, with 12 bases spanning the gap. The CDR3 loop spans 15 amino acids. Written as DNA, the CDR3 is TGTGCCAGCAGCTTAGCAGGACAGCCCATCTATGGCTACACCTTC. This gives the protein CASSLAGQPIYGYTF.

The chain joins TRBV4-3 to TRBJ2-7, with D maybe TRBD2 (6 bases). This CDR3 is built from 16 residues. V was clipped by 1 base and J by 0 bases, with 13 bases between them. Germline V lookup: CDR1 LGHNA, CDR2 YSLEER. Written as DNA, the CDR3 is TGCGCCAGCAGCCAAGCGTGGGGGGATAGCTCCTACGAGCAGTACTTC. Amino acid sequence: CASSQAWGDSSYEQYF.

V usage is TRBV4-2 and J usage is TRBJ1-2, with 10 bases lining up with TRBD1. This CDR3 contains 18 residues. CDR1 LGHNA and CDR2 YNFKEQ come from the germline V gene. Trimming removed 0 bases from V and 7 bases from J; junction bases left unmatched: 14. Here the CDR3 DNA reads TGTGCCAGCAGCCAAGATATGCGCGCCGCGGACAGGGGGTCTGGCTACACCTTC. Amino acids: CASSQDMRAADRGSGYTF.

The V and J genes are TRBV2 and TRBJ2-5, with 14 bases identical to TRBD2. The CDR3 spans 17 residues. V lost 8 bases and J lost 3; bases outside the gene matches: 11. Germline V gene data show CDR1 as SNHLY and CDR2 as FYNNEI. This chain's CDR3 is CASGAGLAGGLKETQYF. CDR3 sequence (DNA): TGTGCCAGCGGGGCCGGACTAGCGGGAGGACTTAAAGAGACCCAGTACTTC. Full variable domain (outside the CDR3, taken from reference TRBV2 and TRBJ2-5): EPEVTQTPSHQVTQMGQEVILRCVPISNHLYFYWYRQILGQKVEFLVSFYNNEISEKSEIFDDQFSVERPDGSNFTLKIRSTKLEDSAMYFCASGAGLAGGLKETQYFGPGTRLLVL.

The chain is built from TRBV2 and TRBJ1-6; D remains ambiguous. The CDR3 covers 14 residues. Germline CDR1 reads SNHLY; CDR2 reads FYNNEI. Deletions cut 5 bases from V and 0 bases from J, with 5 bases between. The CDR3 region is CASSSSSYNSPLHF. CDR3 in DNA: TGTGCCAGCAGTTCGAGCTCCTATAATTCACCCCTCCACTTT. Complete variable domain (other parts from reference TRBV2 and TRBJ1-6): EPEVTQTPSHQVTQMGQEVILRCVPISNHLYFYWYRQILGQKVEFLVSFYNNEISEKSEIFDDQFSVERPDGSNFTLKIRSTKLEDSAMYFCASSSSSYNSPLHFGNGTRLTVT.

The genes are TRBV9 and TRBJ2-5, with 10 bases identical to TRBD1. J lost 4 bases, V lost 3 bases, and 9 bases had no gene match. The CDR3 consists of 16 residues. Germline V CDR1 and CDR2: SGDLS, YYNGEE. The CDR3 protein is CASSEKPGQGRETQYF. CDR3 nucleotides: TGTGCCAGCAGCGAAAAACCGGGACAGGGGAGAGAGACCCAGTACTTC.

The chain joins TRBV28 to TRBJ1-4, with D possibly being TRBD1 (5 bases). CDR3 length equals 16 residues. The germline V gene encodes CDR1 MDHEN and CDR2 SYDVKM. V gave up 5 bases and J gave up 0 bases, with 13 bases separating them. In DNA form, the CDR3 reads TGTGCCAGCAGTCGGATCAAGGGGACAACTAATGAAAAACTGTTTTTT. This gives the protein CASSRIKGTTNEKLFF.

V and J are TRBV30 and TRBJ2-1; the D gene is possibly TRBD2 (6 bases). CDR1 is GTSNPN, CDR2 SVGIG, per germline (reference sequence). V lost 4 bases and J 0 bases, leaving 10 bases between the germline ends. CDR3 length: 14 residues. The CDR3 loop is CAWNQAGSYNEQFF. Written as DNA, the CDR3 is TGTGCCTGGAACCAAGCGGGCTCCTACAATGAGCAGTTCTTC.

The chain joins TRBV3-1 (or the pseudogene TRBV3-2) to TRBJ2-6; D is unclear. CDR3 length equals 14 residues. Trimming pared 3 bases from V and 1 base from J, leaving 4 bases between. The V gene's germline CDR1 is LGHDT and CDR2 YNNKEL (reference sequence). The CDR3 reads CASSHYSGANVLTF. In nucleotides, the CDR3 is TGTGCCAGCAGCCACTATTCTGGGGCCAACGTCCTGACTTTC.

This chain's CDR3 is CACLGDLYYQYF. CDR3 DNA sequence: TGTGCCTGTTTAGGTGACCTCTACTATCAGTACTTC. The chain links TRBV30 to TRBJ2-7; D call uncertain. The germline V gene encodes CDR1 GTSNPN and CDR2 SVGIG (reference sequence). The CDR3 spans 12 residues. V was trimmed by 6 bases and J by 10 bases, leaving 19 bases between them.

About this clone itself: Other nucleotide sequences in the sample specify the same CDR3. This chain joins TRBV18 and TRBJ2-7; 12 nucleotides match TRBD1. Germline lookup yields CDR1 KGHSH and CDR2 LQKENI. This CDR3 is built from 15 residues. Trimming removed 3 bases from V and 4 bases from J; junction bases left unmatched: 4. The CDR3 DNA reads as TGTGCCAGCTCACCCCCGGGACAGGGGGCGTACGAGCAGTACTTC. As protein: CASSPPGQGAYEQYF. Using reference TRBV18 and TRBJ2-7 for the parts outside the CDR3, the full variable domain is NAGVMQNPRHLVRRRGQEARLRCSPMKGHSHVYWYRQLPEEGLKFMVYLQKENIIDESGMPKERFSAEFPKEGPSILRIQQVVRGDSAAYFCASSPPGQGAYEQYFGPGTRLTVT.

The chain recombines TRBV30 with TRBJ1-6; 8 nucleotides match TRBD1. The germline V gene has CDR1 GTSNPN and CDR2 SVGIG (reference sequence). This CDR3 spans 15 amino acids. V shed 1 base and J 8 bases; nucleotides not matched to a gene: 7. The CDR3 spells CAWSGMGTGHSPLHF. CDR3 bases: TGTGCCTGGAGTGGCATGGGGACAGGACATTCACCCCTCCACTTT.

The J gene is TRBJ1-6, the V gene TRBV11-3, with a possible D match to TRBD1 (5 bases). The V gene's germline CDR1 is SGHNT and CDR2 YENEEA. The CDR3 spans 13 residues. Trimming removed 8 bases at V and 4 bases at J, with 9 bases between. The CDR3 loop is CASADSYNSPLHF. Here the CDR3 DNA reads TGTGCCAGCGCTGACAGTTATAATTCACCCCTCCACTTT.

This clone was recorded only once. The V gene is TRBV11-3, the J gene TRBJ2-3; 7 bases fit TRBD2. Germline assignment: CDR1 SGHNT and CDR2 YENEEA. J was trimmed by 2 bases and V by 6 bases; bases with no gene match: 11. The CDR3 consists of 16 residues. CDR3 sequence reads: CASSYTRGRPTDTQYF. The CDR3 DNA reads as TGTGCCAGCAGTTACACACGCGGGAGACCCACAGATACGCAGTATTTT. Filled out from reference TRBV11-3 and TRBJ2-3, the complete variable domain reads EAGVVQSPRYKIIEKKQPVAFWCNPISGHNTLYWYLQNLGQGPELLIRYENEEAVDDSQLPKDRFSAERLKGVDSTLKIQPAELGDSAVYLCASSYTRGRPTDTQYFGPGTRLTVL.

Only a few counts were recorded for this clone. The rearrangement links TRBV4-3 to TRBJ2-1; 8 bases map to TRBD2. The junction had 16 bases not matched to a gene; V was cut back by 1 base and J by 8 bases. Germline CDR1 LGHNA, CDR2 YSLEER. The CDR3 covers 18 residues. The CDR3 DNA is TGCGCCAGCAGCCAAGGATCCGCCGCTAGCGGGCCCTCCTATGAGCAGTTCTTC. It is translated as CASSQGSAASGPSYEQFF.

The sample holds one count of this clone. The CDR3 nucleotides are TGTGCCTGCCCGATACCAAGTAGCAACGTCCTGACTTTC. Translation: CACPIPSSNVLTF. The chain joins TRBV30 to TRBJ2-6; D not certain. CDR3 size: 13 residues. V lost 6 bases to trimming and J lost 9 bases, with 15 bases between them. Germline V gives CDR1 GTSNPN, CDR2 SVGIG (reference sequence).

V is TRBV15 and J is TRBJ1-5; the D gene is possibly TRBD1 (5 bases). The V end lost 4 bases, the J end lost 7 bases, and 17 bases lay between the germline ends. Germline V lookup: CDR1 LNHNV, CDR2 YYDKDF (reference sequence). The length of the CDR3 is 15 residues. This chain's CDR3 is CATSTDAGVEQPQHF. As DNA, the CDR3 is TGTGCCACCAGCACCGACGCGGGGGTTGAGCAGCCCCAGCATTTT. Combining the CDR3 with reference TRBV15 and TRBJ1-5 gives the whole variable domain DAMVIQNPRYQVTQFGKPVTLSCSQTLNHNVMYWYQQKSSQAPKLLFHYYDKDFNNEADTPDNFQSRRPNTSFCFLDIRSPGLGDTAMYLCATSTDAGVEQPQHFGDGTRLSIL.

This clone was detected a few times. The J gene is TRBJ2-1, the V gene TRBV24-1, with TRBD2 identical over 7 bases. V dropped 3 bases and J dropped 0; count of bases not matched to a gene: 7. Germline V gene lookup returns CDR1 KGHDR and CDR2 SFDVKD. The CDR3 length is 17 residues. CDR3 coding DNA: TGTGCCACCAGTGATCCCTGGGGAGGGAGCTCCTACAATGAGCAGTTCTTC. The encoded protein is CATSDPWGGSSYNEQFF.

This clone was seen a few times. CDR3 nucleotides: TGCGCCAGCACCCGGGGGGGTAGCGGGGAGCTGTTTTTT. The encoded protein is CASTRGGSGELFF. The chain couples TRBV4-1 to TRBJ2-2; 8 positions match TRBD2. This CDR3 comprises 13 residues. The V gene's germline CDR1 is MGHRA and CDR2 YSYEKL. The J segment lost 7 bases and the V segment lost 7 bases, leaving 5 bases of the junction unmatched.

The genes are TRBV3-1 (or the pseudogene TRBV3-2) and TRBJ2-1, with TRBD2 as a possible D gene (5 bases). The CDR3 sequence is 16 residues long. From germline, CDR1 is LGHDT and CDR2 YNNKEL (reference sequence). Trimming stripped 5 bases from V and 7 bases from J, with 21 bases between. The chain's CDR3 is CASSFTPTGIINEQFF. CDR3 coding DNA: TGTGCCAGCAGCTTCACACCGACGGGGATAATAAATGAGCAGTTCTTC.

The J gene is TRBJ1-5, the V gene TRBV24-1; 7 bases match TRBD1. This CDR3 is built from 14 residues. Germline-derived CDR1 and CDR2 are KGHDR and SFDVKD. With 4 bases clipped from V and 2 bases from J, the junction kept 1 base outside the gene matches. Here the CDR3 DNA reads TGTGCCACCAGTGAGGGGACAGGCAATCAGCCCCAGCATTTT. It encodes CATSEGTGNQPQHF.

CDR3 region: CASSPDRVNSPLHF. In DNA, the CDR3 is TGTGCCAGCTCACCAGACAGGGTGAATTCACCCCTCCACTTT. The genes are TRBV18 and TRBJ1-6; 7 bases are a match to TRBD1. V lost 2 bases to trimming and J lost 7 bases; unmatched junction nucleotides: 2. The V gene's germline CDR1 is KGHSH and CDR2 LQKENI. The CDR3 has 14 amino acids.

The chain recombines TRBV29-1 with TRBJ1-2; 9 bases are a match to TRBD1. Trimming removed 7 bases from V and 3 bases from J; junction bases left unmatched: 15. Germline-derived CDR1 and CDR2 are SQVTM and ANQGSEA. This CDR3 contains 16 residues. The CDR3 DNA sequence: TGCAGCGCCCCGTCCATCGCACAGGGGGCCCACTATGGCTACACCTTC. Protein sequence: CSAPSIAQGAHYGYTF.